This T cell receptor (beta chain) was sequenced in a study of radiation and T cells in renal cell carcinoma. Regarding time point: blood 2 weeks post-SBRT. Regarding treatment: 15 Gy SBRT to primary tumor, nephrectomy 4 weeks later. About this clone itself: Its antigen is currently unknown.

Only in-frame clones appear in the TCRdb table, and some are missing; sequencing was by immunoSEQ multiplex PCR. The sample includes some 80,000 clones, 65% to 90% of them seen just once. Broader study findings: No pretreatment tumor biopsies were available for baseline clonotypes.

The germline V gene has CDR1 MNHEY and CDR2 SVGAGI. The CDR3 is made up of 14 amino acids. V lost 4 bases to trimming and J lost 8 bases; unmatched junction nucleotides: 8. The chain has TRBV6-5 and TRBJ1-5; 7 nucleotides line up with TRBD1. The TCR was taken from a woman aged 45 to 65 with renal cell carcinoma. The source material was blood, sampled from a patient whose treatment included radiotherapy and nephrectomy. CDR3 bases: TGTGCCAGCAGTTTCGGACAGGCTGAGAAGCCCCAGCATTTT. It specifies CASSFGQAEKPQHF.